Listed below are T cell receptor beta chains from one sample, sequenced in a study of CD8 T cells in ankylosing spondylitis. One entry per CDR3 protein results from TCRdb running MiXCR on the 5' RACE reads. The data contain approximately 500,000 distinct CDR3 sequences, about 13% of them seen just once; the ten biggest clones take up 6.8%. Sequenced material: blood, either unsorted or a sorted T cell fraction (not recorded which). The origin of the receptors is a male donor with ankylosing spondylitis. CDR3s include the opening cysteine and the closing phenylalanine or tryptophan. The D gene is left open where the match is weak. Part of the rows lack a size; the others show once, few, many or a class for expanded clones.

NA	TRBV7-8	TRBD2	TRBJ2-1	CASSPRGLAGTSYNEQFF	TGTGCCAGCAGCCCCCGAGGGTTAGCGGGTACCTCCTACAATGAGCAGTTCTTC
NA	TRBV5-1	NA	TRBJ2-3	CASSLVRSSTDTQYF	TGCGCCAGCAGCTTGGTCCGATCTAGCACAGATACGCAGTATTTT
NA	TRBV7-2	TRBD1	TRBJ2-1	CASSFRDRVANEQFF	TGTGCCAGCAGCTTTCGGGACAGGGTGGCCAATGAGCAGTTCTTC
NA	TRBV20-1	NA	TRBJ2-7	CSARDIGGSYEQYF	TGCAGTGCTAGGGATATTGGGGGATCCTACGAGCAGTACTTC
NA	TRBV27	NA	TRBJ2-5	CASSLSIWGAGRMGETQYF	TGTGCCAGCAGTTTATCGATCTGGGGGGCAGGGCGCATGGGAGAGACCCAGTACTTC
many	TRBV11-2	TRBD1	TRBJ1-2	CASSLGQGVYGYTF	TGTGCCAGCAGCTTAGGACAGGGGGTCTATGGCTACACCTTC
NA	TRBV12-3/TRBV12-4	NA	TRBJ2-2	CASSLTPGLNTGELFF	TGTGCCAGCAGTTTAACCCCAGGGCTGAACACCGGGGAGCTGTTTTTT
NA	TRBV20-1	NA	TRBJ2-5	CSAPGVQETQYF	TGCAGTGCCCCCGGCGTTCAAGAGACCCAGTACTTC
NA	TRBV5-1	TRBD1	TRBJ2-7	CASSLDGTDYYEQYF	TGCGCCAGCAGCTTGGATGGGACAGACTACTACGAGCAGTACTTC
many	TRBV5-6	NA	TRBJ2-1	CASSLLSGFYNEQFF	TGTGCCAGCAGCTTGCTCAGCGGGTTCTACAATGAGCAGTTCTTC
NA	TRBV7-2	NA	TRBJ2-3	CASSSGATSTDTQYF	TGTGCCAGCAGCTCAGGGGCCACTAGCACAGATACGCAGTATTTT